Each of the 7 T cell receptor beta chains below was sequenced from the same sample in a study of metastatic and nonmetastatic thyroid tumors. Via MiXCR, TCRdb re-called the PCR reads. The sample lists roughly 59,000 clones, 15% to 20% seen once, with about 8.4% in the top ten. Every patient was untreated before thyroid surgery. The sequencing input was blood. The receptor source for this set is a male donor with papillary thyroid cancer or a benign thyroid nodule (not recorded which). Some clones in this sample may be carry-over from other donors' samples.

There are many counts of this clone. The chain joins TRBV2 to TRBJ2-5, with 9 bases aligning to TRBD2. The CDR3 contains 15 residues. Germline values: CDR1 SNHLY, CDR2 FYNNEI. V lost 3 bases and J lost 1; bases outside the gene matches: 3. The chain's CDR3 is CASSDAGGCQETQYF. For the CDR3, the DNA is TGTGCCAGCAGTGATGCGGGGGGGTGCCAAGAGACCCAGTACTTC. Based on the CDR3 plus reference TRBV2 and TRBJ2-5, the full variable domain is EPEVTQTPSHQVTQMGQEVILRCVPISNHLYFYWYRQILGQKVEFLVSFYNNEISEKSEIFDDQFSVERPDGSNFTLKIRSTKLEDSAMYFCASSDAGGCQETQYFGPGTRLLVL.

This clone came up many times. The chain links TRBV6-5 to TRBJ1-4, with TRBD1 matching over 12 bases. CDR3 length: 16 residues. The J segment lost 8 bases and the V segment lost 0 bases, leaving 4 bases of the junction unmatched. From germline, CDR1 is MNHEY and CDR2 SVGAGI. The CDR3 sequence is CASSYSGTGGREKLFF. In nucleotides, the CDR3 is TGTGCCAGCAGTTACTCCGGGACAGGGGGCAGGGAAAAACTGTTTTTT.

At least ten counts were recorded for this clone. This chain uses TRBV20-1 with TRBJ1-5; D unclear. Per germline, CDR1 DFQATT and CDR2 SNEGSKA (reference sequence). The germline V and J ends were trimmed by 1 base and 0 bases, with 7 bases remaining between them. The CDR3 length is 14 residues. CDR3 region: CSARGQYSNQPQHF. The CDR3 DNA sequence: TGCAGTGCTAGAGGCCAGTATAGCAATCAGCCCCAGCATTTT.

The rearrangement joins TRBV5-6 to TRBJ2-3; no firm D call. V was clipped by 6 bases and J by 1 base, with 12 bases between them. CDR3 size: 14 residues. Germline-derived CDR1 and CDR2 are SGHDT and YYEEEE. The CDR3 DNA reads as TGTGCCAGCACCCCGGCTGGGGGCACAGATACGCAGTATTTT. Amino acid sequence: CASTPAGGTDTQYF.

This clone was seen at least ten times. This chain links TRBV11-2 with TRBJ1-5; no clear D. Per the germline V gene, CDR1 is SGHAT and CDR2 is FQNNGV. The CDR3 totals 15 residues. V was clipped by 2 bases and J by 3 bases, with 11 bases between them. The CDR3 coding sequence is TGTGCCAGCAGCTTATTCGGCGGCAACAATCAGCCCCAGCATTTT. As protein: CASSLFGGNNQPQHF.

The sample holds many counts of this clone. V and J are TRBV7-9 and TRBJ1-4; D ambiguous. Trimming pared 2 bases from V and 0 bases from J, leaving 10 bases between. The CDR3 extends over 16 amino acids. Germline CDR1 reads SEHNR; CDR2 reads FQNEAQ (reference sequence). The CDR3 DNA sequence: TGTGCCAGCAGCTTAATTTGGGGTGCAACTAATGAAAAACTGTTTTTT. This sequence encodes CASSLIWGATNEKLFF.

J is TRBJ2-6 and V is TRBV20-1; tentative D call: TRBD2 (6 bases). The germline V and J ends were trimmed by 1 base and 2 bases, with 18 bases remaining between them. Per the germline V gene, CDR1 is DFQATT and CDR2 is SNEGSKA (reference sequence). This CDR3 is 18 amino acids long. CDR3: CSARAGEVPVTGANVLTF. The DNA of the CDR3 is TGCAGTGCTAGAGCGGGGGAGGTGCCGGTAACTGGGGCCAACGTCCTGACTTTC.